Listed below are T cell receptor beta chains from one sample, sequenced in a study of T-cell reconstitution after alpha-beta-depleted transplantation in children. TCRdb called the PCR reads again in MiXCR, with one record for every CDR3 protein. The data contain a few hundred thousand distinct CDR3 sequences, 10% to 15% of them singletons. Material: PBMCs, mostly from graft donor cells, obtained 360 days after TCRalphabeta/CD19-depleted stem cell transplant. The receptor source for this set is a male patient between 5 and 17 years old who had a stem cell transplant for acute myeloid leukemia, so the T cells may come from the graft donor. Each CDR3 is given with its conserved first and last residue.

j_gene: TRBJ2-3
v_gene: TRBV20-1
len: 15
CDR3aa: CSARGFLFIPDTQYF

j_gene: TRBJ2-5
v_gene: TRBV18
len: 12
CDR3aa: CASSQRELAQYF

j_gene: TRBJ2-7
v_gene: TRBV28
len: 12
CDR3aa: CASSTPRGEQYF

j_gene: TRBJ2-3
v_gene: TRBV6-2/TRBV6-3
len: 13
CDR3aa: CASSASSWDTQYF

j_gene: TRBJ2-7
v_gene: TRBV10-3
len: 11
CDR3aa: CAISLNNEQYF

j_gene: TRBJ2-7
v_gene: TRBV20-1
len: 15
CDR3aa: CSARDTGTSVGEQYF

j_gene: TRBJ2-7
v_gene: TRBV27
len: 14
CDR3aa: CASSSWEDPYEQYF

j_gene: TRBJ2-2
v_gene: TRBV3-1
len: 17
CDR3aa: CASSQARQGPNTGELFF

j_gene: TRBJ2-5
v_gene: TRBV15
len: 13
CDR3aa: CATSRGQGETQYF

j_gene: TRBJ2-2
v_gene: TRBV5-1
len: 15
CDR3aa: CASSPGTGGGGELFF